This TCR beta chain comes out of a study of T cell responses to AZD1222 COVID-19 vaccine. Findings and limits, study-wide: Spike-wide coverage was observed for vaccine-associated CD4 TCRs, with dominant responses at 160-218 and 743-854. Most donors were white British and more were female, and clonal diversity was possibly underestimated. Spike-specific TCR breadth and depth both grew after two AZD1222 doses.

This CDR3 has 17 amino acids. The ends lost 9 bases at V and 0 bases at J; junction bases unmatched: 11. Germline loops: CDR1 MDHEN, CDR2 SYDVKM. About this clone itself: Its matching antigen is unknown.

The table came from immunoSEQ multiplex PCR; TCRdb's copy has only in-frame clones and leaves some out. Of 60,000 to 75,000 clones in the sample, roughly 84% were seen once. The sequence came from an adult in good health. The V gene is TRBV28, the J gene TRBJ2-7; 13 nucleotides line up with TRBD2. This specimen was peripheral blood, taken on day 0 of AZD1222 vaccination. CDR3 region: CASRGAGLAGSSYEQYF. The CDR3 region has the DNA TGTGCCAGTCGGGGGGCGGGACTAGCGGGGTCCTCCTACGAGCAGTACTTC.